The entry that follows covers one T cell receptor (beta chain) sequence. The specificity of this receptor is unknown. Per-base quality was not reported, and no clone a single base away is much larger than it. Library prep was done by the immunoSEQ multiplex PCR assay. A mixture of 60 forward primers for TCR Vbeta segments and 13 reverse primers for TCR Jbeta segments was used in the multiplex PCR. The CDR3 region of rearranged TCR beta genes was amplified from genomic DNA by a multiplex PCR assay. The Illumina HiSeq System was used to sequence the amplified TCR beta libraries as 87-base-pair reads. In the authors' own workflow: In a later analysis, roughly 80 million unique TCR beta chains were counted across the roughly 610 repertoires, and roughly 11 million of these chains were shared by at least two donors. A nearest-neighbor algorithm error-corrected the raw reads and collapsed the reads into unique sequences, merging closely related sequences to remove PCR and sequencing errors. Alignment of CDR3 sequences to IMGT reference sequences was used to assign V, D and J gene segments. For a sequence to be retained, a match of at least six nucleotides to both a V gene segment and a J gene segment was required. A rearrangement was called productive if the CDR3 had no stop codons and remained in frame with V and J, and every other rearrangement was called non-productive. Following IMGT convention, CDR3 was defined as the stretch from the second conserved V-encoded cysteine up to the conserved J-encoded phenylalanine. Sequences without an unambiguous match to a single V gene segment were excluded from the earlier analysis of approximately 600 of the donors. An earlier analysis of some 500 of the donors classified V segments as functional when productive rearrangements were above 56.7% and as segregating when the standard deviation between donors was above 5%. A statistical classification framework was developed to diagnose cytomegalovirus status using the catalog of TCR beta chain sequences. In a later analysis, TCR nucleotide sequences were compared against IMGT/GENE-DB human TR gene sequences so that V and J genes could be assigned. In a later analysis, CDR3 sequences and most-parsimonious VDJ recombination scenarios were assigned using the TCRdist pipeline. In a later analysis, each TCR beta chain was defined by its CDR3 amino acid sequence together with its V-gene family, and reads lacking a unique V-gene family were excluded. In a later analysis, around 650 highly shared, low-generation-probability nucleotide sequences were removed to address suspected cross-contamination and a sequencing artifact. In a later analysis, a clonal expansion index for each public chain was calculated from normalized within-repertoire ranks of inferred template counts. Generation probabilities in a later analysis came from a VDJ recombination model fitted to out-of-frame rearrangements, and those results were checked against IGoR. In a later analysis, TCR-TCR, TCR-HLA and TCR-CMV co-occurrence was scored with hypergeometric tests, and a repertoire-size bias correction was applied to TCR pairs. False discovery rates were estimated in a later analysis by permuting HLA or CMV assignments 20 times. In a later analysis, co-occurring TCRs were grouped using DBSCAN, and TCRdist sequence similarity was added for clustering within HLA-allele-positive subsets. For co-occurrence clustering, repertoires with fewer than 30,000 or more than 120,000 public chains were excluded, along with roughly 5 repertoires with anomalous nucleotide sharing. What TCRdb holds here is the immuneACCESS table cut down to in-frame rearrangements. Part of the clones is not present; checked against another copy, under half of the missing clones reflect an unresolved V gene, and the others are unexplained. V and J calls and clone size follow that table, whereas D and trimming were derived from the DNA. Counted in this sample were about 160,000 clones; 84% of them appeared once. The biggest ten clones account for approximately 1.9% of the sample.

The cohort consisted of 650 to 700 healthy bone marrow donors. At the time of sampling, all cohort members were nominally healthy, though unrecorded immune exposures were likely present. The donor was CMV seronegative and was included in the group of 352 seronegative cohort members. A peripheral blood sample was collected from each donor, and TCR beta sequencing was performed on peripheral blood mononuclear cells. The Qiagen DNeasy Blood Extraction Kit was used to extract genomic DNA from the blood cell samples. This entry comes from a study of cytomegalovirus exposure and HLA in healthy donors (dated by TCRdb to about 2017). Describing the broader study: An earlier analysis of 587 of the donors reported around 280 Gb of sequence data and 100 million to 120 million unique TCR beta sequences obtained from some 170 million T cells. An early release that covered several hundred HLA-typed donors contained 300 to 350 gigabases of sequencing data and tens of millions of unique TCR sequences. Of the roughly 400 genotyped donors, about 80% fell in the genetic ancestry cluster associated with self-reported Caucasian donors. The study aimed to test whether cataloging public T cell receptors could reveal signatures of past pathogen exposure. The study used immunosequencing to profile the T cell repertoires of some 600 subjects and linked those repertoires to cytomegalovirus serostatus. Besides the first cohort of roughly 660 subjects, a separate validation cohort made up of 120 or so different subjects was used. To predict cytomegalovirus infection status, the study combined high-throughput TCR immunosequencing, statistical association of individual TCRs with disease status, and machine learning. In a later analysis, previously published TCR beta repertoires from about 670 donors were re-analyzed and high-resolution HLA genotyping was added so that TCR occurrence patterns could be studied. Rather than using new phenotypic data, the later analysis identified candidate immune exposures from TCR beta sequences and from how often those sequences occurred across donors. To decide whether each TCR beta V gene segment behaved as functional or pseudogenic, an earlier analysis of approximately 600 of the donors relied on high-throughput TCR beta sequencing. Donor age, sex, ethnicity and CMV serostatus were compiled alongside the repertoire data. A later genetic analysis took genome-wide SNP genotypes for 398 of the 666 donors and used that subset as a discovery cohort. Every discovery cohort repertoire had been produced on one sequencing platform. Both class I and class II loci were covered by HLA typing, at four-digit resolution. The number of typed donors differed by locus: roughly 620-640 for A, B, C, DRB1 and DQB1; 500 to 550 for DQA1; roughly 600 for DPA1; and about 450 for DPB1. Four to six DR-DQ haplotypes were handled as single units for association and clustering, since linkage in the cohort was strong. Across 300 to 400 genotyped donors of the cohort, an average of about 240,000 unique TCR beta nucleotide sequences per donor were sequenced, and 15% to 20% of those sequences were non-productive. On the study overall, not on this receptor specifically: HLA typing was unavailable for some donors at each locus, so association tests used only the typed subset. Because counts were too low, 15 to 20 rarely observed V segments, including chromosome 9 orphons, were left out of the earlier analysis of several hundred of the donors. The only immune exposure information available for the cohort was CMV serostatus. When HLA alleles, especially DR and DQ, strongly co-occurred, attributing TCR associations to individual alleles was difficult. A later genetic analysis reported fewer N-insertions in productive TCRs among donors in an Asian-associated ancestry cluster than the roughly 700-donor mean. In the study, some 160 TCR beta chains were listed as associated with cytomegalovirus. In both the original and validation cohorts, the classifier was reported to diagnose cytomegalovirus status with high specificity and sensitivity. A few of the identified cytomegalovirus-associated TCR beta chains were confirmed in vitro to be specific for cytomegalovirus antigens. The sequencing pipeline was judged likely to have produced a cluster of highly shared sequence variants as a technical artifact. In a later analysis, HLA-associated TCR beta chains showed more clonal expansion and lower generation probabilities than non-associated chains that were equally common. It was suggested by the authors that the approach could potentially be generalized to other disease states and immunological phenotypes. In an earlier analysis of more than 450 of the donors, most TCR beta V segments were observed in productive rearrangements about 87% or about 30% of the time, broadly matching IMGT annotations. The cohort was sequenced for TCR beta chains only, and without alpha or paired-chain data the features that could be detected were limited. A further reported finding was that TCR beta sequences accurately predicted the HLA-A and HLA-B alleles for most subjects in the first cohort. According to a later analysis, most CMV-associated TCR beta chains appeared to be HLA-restricted, and the HLA associations seemed to be driven largely by CMV exposure. Specific HLA alleles were associated with over 15,000 TCR beta sequences at a false discovery rate of 0.05 in a later analysis. Presence/absence analyses assumed roughly uniform sequencing depth across donors, an assumption that may not hold. In a later analysis, several top co-occurrence clusters were reported to appear linked to parvovirus B19, influenza, CMV and Epstein-Barr virus. In a later analysis, TCR association rates were found to vary across HLA loci, with the most associated TCRs seen for DRB1 alleles and the fewest for HLA-C alleles. An association between a missense DCLRE1C variant and V-gene and J-gene trimming of TCR beta chains was found in a later genetic analysis and replicated in an independent cohort. Linkage disequilibrium might explain the correlated functional status among segregating V segments, but an unknown experimental factor could not be ruled out. While some public TCRs were present in many individuals, most TCR sequences turned up only very rarely across donors. Some IMGT-functional V segments, including TRBV6-2 and TRBV6-3, could not be told apart with the 87-base-pair reads, so those segments were excluded.

For CDR1 and CDR2, the germline V gene lists KGHSH and LQKENI. V loses 5 bases, J loses 3 bases, and the germline ends lie 5 bases apart. From the cysteine through the phenylalanine, the CDR3 covers 11 amino acids. Of all the DNA, just the CDR3 is kept, 33 bases in frame from base 1. This TCR derives from a man between 18 and 35 years old in good health and CMV-seronegative. The sequenced material came from PBMCs. The chain couples TRBV18 to TRBJ2-7; the D gene cannot be resolved reliably. The DNA reads as follows: TGTGCCAGCTCATCCTACTACGAGCAGTACTTC. Translated, it gives CASSSYYEQYF. Supplemented by the reference TRBV18 and TRBJ2-7 proteins around the CDR3, the complete variable domain is NAGVMQNPRHLVRRRGQEARLRCSPMKGHSHVYWYRQLPEEGLKFMVYLQKENIIDESGMPKERFSAEFPKEGPSILRIQQVVRGDSAAYFCASSSYYEQYFGPGTRLTVT.